The 31 T cell receptor beta chains listed next were all sequenced from one sample in a study of T cells in women clearing cervical HPV infection. The repertoire was sequenced with immunoSEQ multiplex PCR; TCRdb's copy has only in-frame clones and lacks some. The table for this sample gives fewer than 20,000 clones. Source material: blood buffy coat. The origin of the receptors is a woman between 18 and 70 years old with a cervical HPV16 infection that either progressed to CIN3+ or cleared (not recorded which).

As concerns this clone: The sequence runs out 3 residues before the end of the CDR3; the remainder is reconstructed from the germline J gene. The chain has TRBV30 and TRBJ2-5; the match to TRBD2 covers 8 bases. V shed 4 bases, J shed 3 bases, and the junction held 13 bases outside the gene matches. Germline assignment: CDR1 GTSNPN and CDR2 SVGIG (reference sequence). This CDR3 contains 16 residues. The covered CDR3 bases are TGTGCCTGGAATCCTGGCGGGGGGAATGCAAAAGAGACC. It translates to CAWNPGGGNAKET. The complete CDR3 protein is CAWNPGGGNAKETQYF.

Worth noting for this clone: The read comes to an end 3 residues before the CDR3 does, leaving the germline J gene to fill in the end. The chain has TRBV28 and TRBJ2-7; D possibly corresponds to TRBD1 (5 bases). Germline V gene sequence: CDR1 MDHEN, CDR2 SYDVKM. Trimming shortened V by 4 bases and J by 0 bases, and 16 bases separated the two germline ends. This CDR3 contains 16 residues. CDR3 bases read: TGTGCCAGCAGTTCCTTTGGGCAGGGTTCCTCCTACGAG. This sequence encodes CASSSFGQGSSYE. The CDR3, in full, reads CASSSFGQGSSYEQYF.

Points on this clone: The CDR3 end is not reached by the read, which stops 3 residues before it; the germline J gene fills it in. This chain uses TRBV6-4 with TRBJ2-1, with D perhaps matching TRBD1 (5 bases). This CDR3 region has 15 residues. Germline V gene data show CDR1 as MRHNA and CDR2 as SNTAGT. V gave up 8 bases and J gave up 0 bases, with 14 bases separating them. The CDR3 protein is CASSTDYSSYNEQFF. The CDR3 bases that were read are TGTGCCAGCTCGACAGATTATAGCTCCTACAATGAG.

To note about this clone: The read comes to an end 3 residues before the CDR3 does, leaving the germline J gene to fill in the end. The rearrangement joins TRBV12-3 or TRBV12-4 to TRBJ2-7; 12 nucleotides match TRBD2. V was pared by 0 bases and J by 1 base, with 19 bases of the junction left unmatched. The CDR3 runs 22 residues. The CDR3 protein is CASSLAPGLAGGPLLSSYEQYF. The CDR3 DNA, read in part, is TGTGCCAGCAGTTTAGCGCCGGGCCTAGCGGGAGGGCCATTGCTTTCTTCCTACGAG.

Comments on this clone: The read terminates 3 residues ahead of where the CDR3 ends, so the germline J gene completes it. The chain recombines TRBV30 with TRBJ1-5, with 9 bases fitting TRBD1. Losses at the gene ends were 5 bases for V and 2 bases for J; bases not matched to a gene: 7. Germline V CDR1 and CDR2: GTSNPN, SVGIG (reference sequence). The CDR3 loop spans 15 amino acids. Here the CDR3 reads CAWGTGRHGNQPQHF. The DNA read from the CDR3 is TGTGCCTGGGGGACAGGGAGGCATGGCAATCAGCCC.

The CDR3: CASSLVIDTQYF. Incomplete CDR3 DNA: TGTGCCAGCAGCTTAGTTATAGATACG. V is TRBV7-2 and J is TRBJ2-3; D is undetermined. The sequence runs out 3 residues before the end of the CDR3; the remainder is reconstructed from the germline J gene. Trimming cost V 1 base and J 5 bases, with 4 bases left between them. CDR1 and CDR2 (germline): SGHTA, FQGNSA. This CDR3 is built from 12 residues.

Of note for this clone: The CDR3 end falls 3 residues outside the read, so it is completed with the germline J gene. The chain combines TRBV10-2 with TRBJ1-2; D perhaps matches TRBD1 (5 bases). The CDR3 loop spans 14 amino acids. Trimming pared 3 bases from V and 5 bases from J, leaving 13 bases between. CDR1 and CDR2 from the germline V gene are WSHSY and SAAADI. The CDR3 DNA, read in part, is TGCGCCAGCAGTGACCCAGGGTCCCTGTATGGC. Encoded protein: CASSDPGSLYG. The CDR3 as a whole reads CASSDPGSLYGYTF.

Comments on this clone: The read gets to within 3 residues of the CDR3 end, and the germline J gene fills in the rest. The V call is TRBV30, the J call TRBJ1-6; 7 nucleotides agree with TRBD1. Germline values: CDR1 GTSNPN, CDR2 SVGIG (reference sequence). The CDR3 covers 14 residues. With 0 bases clipped from V and 7 bases from J, the junction kept 3 bases outside the gene matches. CDR3 sequence reads: CAWSVGTANSPLHF. The DNA read from the CDR3 is TGTGCCTGGAGTGTAGGGACAGCGAATTCACCC.

Note on this clone: The read stops 3 residues short of the end of the CDR3; the missing end is completed from the germline J gene. The genes are TRBV5-1 and TRBJ1-4; weak D call: TRBD1 (6 bases). Looked up from germline, CDR1 is SGHRS and CDR2 is YFSETQ. The CDR3 length is 16 residues. The sequenced CDR3 bases are TGCGCCAGCAGCTTGGGGGGGACAAGGAGGGGTTCACCA. This translates into CASSLGGTRRGSP. The CDR3 as a whole reads CASSLGGTRRGSPLFF.

On this clone: With the read ending 3 residues before the CDR3 end, the germline J gene is used to fill in that end. The chain links TRBV24-1 to TRBJ2-5; 9 bases map to TRBD1. The CDR3 runs 17 residues. Looked up from germline, CDR1 is KGHDR and CDR2 is SFDVKD. V gave up 3 bases and J gave up 3 bases; unmatched junction bases: 10. This CDR3 is CATSDPSRGQGKETQYF. The CDR3 bases that were read are TGTGCCACCAGTGATCCGTCCCGAGGACAGGGGAAAGAGACC.

For this clone: Coverage ceases 3 residues before the CDR3 finishes, and the germline J gene fills in the end. This chain links TRBV30 with TRBJ1-1; tentatively, D is TRBD1 (6 bases). The germline gives CDR1 GTSNPN, CDR2 SVGIG (reference sequence). The CDR3 runs to 12 residues. This chain's CDR3 is CACQGTALKAFF. The sequenced part of the CDR3 DNA is TGTGCCTGCCAGGGGACCGCTTTAAAG. The full variable domain, completed using reference TRBV30 and TRBJ1-1, is SQTIHQWPATLVQPVGSPLSLECTVEGTSNPNLYWYRQAAGRGLQLLFYSVGIGQISSEVPQNLSASRPQDRQFILSSKKLLLSDSGFYLCACQGTALKAFFGQGTRLTVV.

Regarding this clone: The read finishes 3 residues shy of the CDR3 end, and the germline J gene is used to complete it. The J gene is TRBJ1-1, the V gene TRBV28, with 7 bases fitting TRBD1. With V trimmed by 6 bases and J by 0 bases, 4 bases remained unmatched. Germline CDR1 and CDR2: MDHEN and SYDVKM. The CDR3 spans 14 residues. The covered CDR3 bases are TGTGCCAGCAGAGGACAGGAGGTGAACACTGAA. It translates to CASRGQEVNTE. The entire CDR3 protein reads CASRGQEVNTEAFF.

The sequenced part of the CDR3 DNA is TGCAGTGCTAGACCCGGGGGGAAAGAGACC. Protein: CSARPGGKET. The full-length CDR3 reads as CSARPGGKETQYF. V and J are TRBV20-1 and TRBJ2-5; 7 bases map to TRBD2. The read halts 3 residues ahead of the CDR3 end, with the missing end drawn from the germline J gene. This CDR3 is 13 amino acids long. The ends lost 2 bases at V and 3 bases at J; junction bases unmatched: 3. Germline values: CDR1 DFQATT, CDR2 SNEGSKA (reference sequence).

Concerning this clone itself: The read ends 3 residues before the CDR3 terminus; that terminus is restored from the germline J gene. The chain combines TRBV15 with TRBJ2-5; 8 bases align to TRBD1. The V gene end was trimmed by 3 bases and the J gene end by 4 bases; junction bases not matched to a gene: 7. CDR3 length: 15 amino acids. Germline V CDR1 and CDR2: LNHNV, YYDKDF (reference sequence). The CDR3 here is CATSSDRGLGETQYF. Partial CDR3 DNA: TGTGCCACCAGCAGCGACAGGGGTCTGGGAGAGACC.

Of note for this clone: The missing CDR3 end, 3 residues past where the read stops, is filled in from the germline J gene. The V gene is TRBV2, the J gene TRBJ2-7; TRBD2 is a possible D gene (6 bases). CDR3 size: 15 residues. Trimming pared 4 bases from V and 4 bases from J, leaving 17 bases between. Germline values: CDR1 SNHLY, CDR2 FYNNEI. CDR3 residues: CASSAGLQRPYEQYF. The part of the CDR3 DNA that was read is TGTGCCAGCAGTGCGGGACTTCAGCGCCCATACGAG.

The covered CDR3 bases are TGTGCCAGCTCACCGCCTCAGAAGATTGGAAACACC. Its translation: CASSPPQKIGNT. The full CDR3 is CASSPPQKIGNTIYF. V gene TRBV18 combines with J gene TRBJ1-3; D uncertain. The CDR3 end is not reached by the read, which stops 3 residues before it; the germline J gene fills it in. V shed 3 bases and J shed 3 bases, with 12 bases lying between them. CDR1 is KGHSH, CDR2 LQKENI, per germline. The length of the CDR3 is 15 residues.

Details on this clone: The read halts 3 residues ahead of the CDR3 end, with the missing end drawn from the germline J gene. This chain links TRBV2 with TRBJ1-1; perhaps TRBD1 as D (6 bases). V was pared by 3 bases and J by 4 bases, with 12 bases between. The CDR3 length is 14 residues. Germline CDR1 and CDR2: SNHLY and FYNNEI. The CDR3 protein is CASSEEGEGTEAFF. CDR3 DNA (partial): TGTGCCAGCAGTGAGGAGGGGGAGGGCACTGAA.

On this clone itself: With the read ending 3 residues before the CDR3 end, the germline J gene is used to fill in that end. The J gene is TRBJ1-6, the V gene TRBV19; 9 bases map to TRBD1. Germline CDR1 is LNHDA and CDR2 is SQIVND (reference sequence). The CDR3 spans 16 residues. V lost 3 bases to trimming and J lost 7 bases; unmatched junction nucleotides: 7. CDR3 DNA (partial): TGTGCCAGTAGTATGTGGATGGGACAGGGAAATTCACCC. The encoded protein is CASSMWMGQGNSP. In full, the CDR3 reads CASSMWMGQGNSPLHF.

To note about this clone: The CDR3 is cut off 3 residues early in the read; its end comes from the germline J gene. The chain joins TRBV2 to TRBJ1-6; 10 bases map to TRBD1. The CDR3 loop spans 16 amino acids. With 6 bases clipped from V and 4 bases from J, the junction kept 6 bases outside the gene matches. Germline loops: CDR1 SNHLY, CDR2 FYNNEI. CDR3 in amino acids: CASRGDRGLYNSPLHF. Partial CDR3 DNA: TGTGCCAGCAGGGGGGACAGGGGTTTATATAATTCACCC.

As concerns this clone: The sequenced fragment ends 3 residues before the CDR3 boundary, so the rest is inferred from the germline J gene. This chain links TRBV20-1 with TRBJ2-3, with 9 positions matching TRBD2. The CDR3 is made up of 14 amino acids. V trimming: 4 bases; J trimming: 4 bases; junction bases outside the gene matches: 6. Per germline, CDR1 DFQATT and CDR2 SNEGSKA (reference sequence). CDR3 bases read: TGCAGTGCTACCGGGGTAGCGGGAGCAGATACG. Amino acid sequence: CSATGVAGADT. The whole CDR3 is CSATGVAGADTQYF.

The covered CDR3 bases are TGTGCCAGCAGCCCCTTAGCCGGGGGGACCGCAGATACG. It translates to CASSPLAGGTADT. The full-length CDR3 reads as CASSPLAGGTADTQYF. V usage is TRBV7-3 and J usage is TRBJ2-3, with TRBD2 matching 7 bases. The read stops 3 residues short of the end of the CDR3; the missing end is completed from the germline J gene. The CDR3 consists of 16 residues. Germline CDR1 is SGHTA and CDR2 is FQGTGA. The ends lost 5 bases at V and 4 bases at J; junction bases unmatched: 12. Complete variable domain (other parts from reference TRBV7-3 and TRBJ2-3): GAGVSQTPSNKVTEKGKYVELRCDPISGHTALYWYRQSLGQGPEFLIYFQGTGAADDSGLPNDRFFAVRPEGSVSTLKIQRTERGDSAVYLCASSPLAGGTADTQYFGPGTRLTVL.

Concerning this clone: The read terminates 3 residues before the CDR3 end, so the remaining end is supplied by the germline J gene. This sequence joins TRBV19 and TRBJ1-1; 7 positions match TRBD1. This CDR3 is built from 16 residues. Germline lookup yields CDR1 LNHDA and CDR2 SQIVND (reference sequence). Trimming cost V 6 bases and J 3 bases; bases outside gene matches: 13. CDR3 bases read: TGTGCCAGTAGAACTTCTTACAGGGGCGCGGACACTGAA. It yields the protein CASRTSYRGADTE. The complete CDR3 reads CASRTSYRGADTEAFF.

To note about this clone: Read coverage stops 3 residues before the CDR3 terminus; the germline J gene supplies the remainder. V and J are TRBV19 and TRBJ1-1, with 8 bases aligning to TRBD1. The germline CDR1 and CDR2 sequences are LNHDA and SQIVND (reference sequence). The CDR3 is 16 amino acids. V was clipped by 2 bases and J by 6 bases; unmatched bases: 11. CDR3 DNA (partial): TGTGCCAGTAGTATAACTCGACAGGGGAGGTCCCCTGAA. The encoded protein is CASSITRQGRSPE. The CDR3 in its entirety is CASSITRQGRSPEAFF.

To note about this clone: The DNA ends 3 residues before the CDR3 does, and the rest of the CDR3 is filled in from the germline J gene. The rearrangement links TRBV5-1 to TRBJ1-2, with TRBD1 matching over 7 bases. V lost 4 bases to trimming and J lost 0 bases; unmatched junction nucleotides: 6. The length of the CDR3 is 15 residues. CDR1 and CDR2 (germline): SGHRS, YFSETQ. CDR3 DNA (partial): TGCGCCAGCAGCCCCCGGGGGACAGCTAACTATGGC. Translating gives CASSPRGTANYG. The whole CDR3 sequence reads CASSPRGTANYGYTF.

Regarding this clone: The read falls 3 residues short of the CDR3 end, and the missing part is taken from the germline J gene. The chain has TRBV20-1 and TRBJ2-1, with a weak D call TRBD1 (5 bases). Germline V gene lookup returns CDR1 DFQATT and CDR2 SNEGSKA (reference sequence). The V end lost 0 bases, the J end lost 9 bases, and 6 bases lay between the germline ends. The CDR3 is 11 residues long. The sequenced CDR3 bases are TGCAGTGCTAGAGAGACAGCTGAG. It encodes CSARETAE. The entire CDR3 protein reads CSARETAEQFF.

Note on this clone: With the read ending 3 residues before the CDR3 end, the germline J gene is used to fill in that end. The chain carries TRBV2 and TRBJ1-5, with a tentative D call TRBD1 (6 bases). V lost 8 bases to trimming and J lost 7 bases, with 18 bases between them. Germline CDR1 is SNHLY and CDR2 is FYNNEI. The CDR3 totals 14 residues. CDR3 sequence: CASDMKGGDQPQHF. The CDR3 DNA, read in part, is TGTGCCAGCGACATGAAAGGGGGGGACCAGCCC.

Comment on this clone: Coverage ceases 3 residues before the CDR3 finishes, and the germline J gene fills in the end. The V gene is TRBV6-1, the J gene TRBJ1-5; a possible D gene is TRBD1 (6 bases). Trimming took 2 bases from V and 1 from J, leaving 12 bases between them. CDR3 length equals 16 residues. Germline values: CDR1 MNHNS, CDR2 SASEGT. Partial CDR3 DNA: TGTGCCAGCAGTGAACTGGTACAGGGCAGCAATCAGCCC. It specifies CASSELVQGSNQP. The full CDR3 protein is CASSELVQGSNQPQHF.

This clone is labeled medium-sized (0.01 to 0.1%) based on frequency. The read ends 3 residues before the CDR3 terminus; that terminus is restored from the germline J gene. This chain links TRBV14 with TRBJ2-4, with D possibly being TRBD2 (5 bases). This CDR3 spans 15 amino acids. With 1 base removed from V and 2 bases from J, the gap between germline ends came to 9 bases. The germline CDR1 and CDR2 sequences are SGHDN and FVKESK. The part of the CDR3 DNA that was read is TGTGCCAGCAGCCAAGCGGGGTTCCCCAAAAACATT. It specifies CASSQAGFPKNI. In full, the CDR3 is CASSQAGFPKNIQYF.

Points on this clone: With the read ending 3 residues before the CDR3 end, the germline J gene is used to fill in that end. V and J are TRBV5-1 and TRBJ2-1; 9 bases are shared with TRBD2. V dropped 2 bases and J dropped 4; count of bases not matched to a gene: 4. This CDR3 is built from 15 residues. The germline V gene encodes CDR1 SGHRS and CDR2 YFSETQ. The covered CDR3 bases are TGCGCCAGCAGCTTAACTAGCGGGCAATACAATGAG. This codes for CASSLTSGQYNE. The complete CDR3 protein is CASSLTSGQYNEQFF.

Partial CDR3 DNA: TGTGCCACCCATTGGTGGGGGGGCAAGACAGATACG. It translates to CATHWWGGKTDT. From start to end, the CDR3 is CATHWWGGKTDTQYF. This chain links TRBV5-4 with TRBJ2-3, with D possibly being TRBD2 (7 bases). The CDR3 is cut off 3 residues early in the read; its end comes from the germline J gene. The CDR3 is 15 amino acids. Germline CDR1 reads SGHNT; CDR2 reads YYREEE (reference sequence). The V end lost 9 bases, the J end lost 3 bases, and 20 bases lay between the germline ends.

Worth noting for this clone: The read finishes 3 residues shy of the CDR3 end, and the germline J gene is used to complete it. V and J are TRBV7-2 and TRBJ1-1; possible D gene TRBD1, 5 bases. CDR3 length: 15 residues. Germline CDR1 SGHTA, CDR2 FQGNSA. CDR3 loop: CASSPRDYSYNEAFF. The sequenced part of the CDR3 DNA is TGTGCCAGCAGCCCCCGGGACTACTCCTACAATGAG.